This entry features one T cell receptor (beta chain) sequence. The authors' processing: Reference gene primers were amplified, and this amplification served to estimate nucleated cell counts. Sequencing used immunoSEQ multiplex PCR; TCRdb keeps in-frame clones, though not all of them. That table supplies the V and J calls and clone size; D and trimming were determined from the DNA. The data contain approximately 150,000 clones, about 89% of them singletons. These data belong to a study of blood T cell repertoires in COVID-19. Across the study: Sites across the United States, Italy and Spain contributed samples from acute and convalescent COVID-19. PBMCs, B-cell-depleted T cells, or T cells were the source of the cDNA or gDNA that made up the material.

Looked up from germline, CDR1 is LNHDA and CDR2 is SQIVND (reference sequence). The CDR3 runs 15 residues. Trimming took 5 bases from V and 3 from J, leaving 17 bases between them. The receptor was derived from a man between 50 and 59 years old with active or convalescent COVID-19. Input material: peripheral blood. The V and J genes are TRBV19 and TRBJ2-7; D might be TRBD2 (5 bases). This CDR3 reads CASSPRVLRRYEQYF. The CDR3 DNA is TGTGCCAGTAGTCCGAGGGTATTGAGACGCTACGAGCAGTACTTC.